One and the same sample provided the 30 T cell receptor beta chains below, sequenced in a study of shared clonotypes between healthy human individuals. TCRdb keeps only in-frame clones here, not all; method: immunoSEQ multiplex PCR. This sample has about half a million clones; 60% to 85% occur once, and the top ten carry under 15%. What was sequenced was PBMCs. These receptors were obtained from a woman between 35 and 50 years old in good health. Some clones in this sample may be carry-over from other donors' samples.

The V and J genes are TRBV5-1 and TRBJ2-5, with 9 bases lining up with TRBD2. Per the germline V gene, CDR1 is SGHRS and CDR2 is YFSETQ. There are 15 residues in the CDR3. J gave up 3 bases and V 0 bases, and 3 bases lay outside the gene matches. The CDR3 DNA follows: TGCGCCAGCAGCTTGGGCGGGAGGGGCGAAGAGACCCAGTACTTC. Amino acid sequence: CASSLGGRGEETQYF.

The genes are TRBV7-2 and TRBJ2-3, with 11 bases matching TRBD2. Losses at the gene ends were 5 bases for V and 3 bases for J; bases not matched to a gene: 7. The CDR3 spans 16 residues. Germline V CDR1 and CDR2: SGHTA, FQGNSA. The CDR3 DNA follows: TGTGCCAGCAGCACCACTAGCGGGAGTGGTACAGATACGCAGTATTTT. Translating it yields CASSTTSGSGTDTQYF.

The CDR3 nucleotides are TGTGCCAGCAGACCGGACCCGGTGGGGGATACGCAGTATTTT. Protein sequence: CASRPDPVGDTQYF. The chain combines TRBV9 with TRBJ2-3; D not resolved. CDR1 and CDR2 from the germline V gene are SGDLS and YYNGEE. The V end was cut by 5 bases, the J end by 6 bases, with 16 bases between. This CDR3 contains 14 residues. The whole variable domain, filled in from reference TRBV9 and TRBJ2-3, reads DSGVTQTPKHLITATGQRVTLRCSPRSGDLSVYWYQQSLDQGLQFLIQYYNGEERAKGNILERFSAQQFPDLHSELNLSSLELGDSALYFCASRPDPVGDTQYFGPGTRLTVL.

The V and J genes are TRBV7-9 and TRBJ1-3, with TRBD1 as a possible D gene (5 bases). The germline V gene has CDR1 SEHNR and CDR2 FQNEAQ (reference sequence). The V end lost 5 bases, the J end lost 2 bases, and 10 bases lay between the germline ends. The CDR3 length is 14 residues. CDR3 sequence: CASSQGRTGNTIYF. The DNA for the CDR3 is TGTGCCAGCAGCCAGGGACGAACTGGAAACACCATATATTTT.

J is TRBJ2-3 and V is TRBV28; tentatively, D is TRBD2 (6 bases). The CDR3 has 14 amino acids. Germline CDR1 and CDR2: MDHEN and SYDVKM. V lost 5 bases and J lost 6, with 15 bases in between. The CDR3 loop reads CASSQPTGADTQYF. CDR3 bases: TGTGCCAGCAGTCAGCCAACGGGAGCGGATACGCAGTATTTT. Complete variable domain (other parts from reference TRBV28 and TRBJ2-3): DVKVTQSSRYLVKRTGEKVFLECVQDMDHENMFWYRQDPGLGLRLIYFSYDVKMKEKGDIPEGYSVSREKKERFSLILESASTNQTSMYLCASSQPTGADTQYFGPGTRLTVL.

The chain uses TRBV5-1 and TRBJ1-2, with TRBD1 matching 8 bases. Germline lookup yields CDR1 SGHRS and CDR2 YFSETQ. V shed 0 bases and J 6 bases; nucleotides not matched to a gene: 4. The CDR3 length is 14 residues. This CDR3 reads CASSLEQGGHGYTF. In DNA form, the CDR3 reads TGCGCCAGCAGCTTGGAACAGGGGGGTCATGGCTACACCTTC.

The chain joins TRBV5-4 to TRBJ2-3; 14 positions agree with TRBD2. The CDR3 is made up of 17 amino acids. The V segment lost 4 bases and the J segment 5 bases; nucleotides outside the gene matches: 9. Germline V gives CDR1 SGHNT, CDR2 YYREEE (reference sequence). The CDR3 DNA reads TGTGCCAGCAGCCAAGGACTAGCGGGAGGTTGGGGAGATACGCAGTATTTT. As protein: CASSQGLAGGWGDTQYF.

The J gene is TRBJ2-7, the V gene TRBV28; 9 nucleotides match TRBD1. Trimming took 6 bases from V and 6 from J; bases not matched to a gene: 6. The germline gives CDR1 MDHEN, CDR2 SYDVKM. The CDR3 consists of 13 residues. CDR3 sequence: CASSPTGGIEQYF. CDR3 bases: TGTGCCAGCAGCCCGACAGGGGGTATCGAGCAGTACTTC.

This chain connects TRBV19 to TRBJ1-5; a possible D gene is TRBD1 (5 bases). Germline-derived CDR1 and CDR2 are LNHDA and SQIVND (reference sequence). Trimming left V 1 base short and J 0 bases short, with 10 bases between. The CDR3 totals 16 residues. CDR3 protein: CASSIGQQYSNQPQHF. The CDR3 DNA is TGTGCCAGTAGTATAGGACAGCAATATAGCAATCAGCCCCAGCATTTT.

This clone showed up just once. This chain links TRBV6-1 with TRBJ2-5; possible D gene TRBD1, 6 bases. V lost 2 bases and J 5 bases, leaving 12 bases between the germline ends. The germline V gene has CDR1 MNHNS and CDR2 SASEGT. CDR3 length equals 14 residues. CDR3 protein: CASSERGNRETQYF. The CDR3 bases are TGTGCCAGCAGTGAAAGGGGGAATCGGGAGACCCAGTACTTC.

This rearrangement joins TRBV19 to TRBJ2-2; 9 bases align to TRBD2. The CDR3 extends over 14 amino acids. CDR1 is LNHDA and CDR2 is SQIVND in the germline V gene (reference sequence). The J segment lost 7 bases and the V segment lost 9 bases, leaving 9 bases of the junction unmatched. Written as DNA, the CDR3 is TGTGCCAGCAAGGGACTAGCCTTGGGCGGGGAGCTGTTTTTT. This codes for CASKGLALGGELFF.

V and J are TRBV15 and TRBJ1-1; D gene ambiguous. The germline V and J ends were trimmed by 0 bases and 6 bases, with 14 bases remaining between them. From germline, CDR1 is LNHNV and CDR2 YYDKDF (reference sequence). CDR3 size: 15 residues. Here the CDR3 reads CATSRDGLGKSEAFF. Written as DNA, the CDR3 is TGTGCCACCAGCAGAGATGGACTAGGAAAGTCTGAAGCTTTCTTT.

V usage is TRBV9 and J usage is TRBJ2-3; 16 nucleotides align to TRBD2. Germline CDR1 SGDLS, CDR2 YYNGEE. The CDR3 is made up of 17 amino acids. J gave up 6 bases and V 4 bases, and 8 bases lay outside the gene matches. The CDR3 nucleotides read TGTGCCAGCAGCCTGCTTGGGACTAGCGGGAGGGGGGATACGCAGTATTTT. This sequence encodes CASSLLGTSGRGDTQYF.

V usage is TRBV28 and J usage is TRBJ2-3; tentatively, D is TRBD1 (5 bases). Deletions cut 5 bases from V and 5 bases from J, with 8 bases between. The germline gives CDR1 MDHEN, CDR2 SYDVKM. This CDR3 contains 12 residues. This CDR3 is CASSLTVDTQYF. Here the CDR3 DNA reads TGTGCCAGCAGTCTGACAGTAGATACGCAGTATTTT.

The V gene is TRBV5-8, the J gene TRBJ1-2; possible D gene TRBD1, 5 bases. V was pared by 3 bases and J by 8 bases, with 14 bases between. The germline V gene encodes CDR1 SGHTS and CDR2 YDEGEE. There are 13 residues in the CDR3. The CDR3 region has the DNA TGTGCCAGCAGCTCTGTCGGGGCGGCCGGCTACACCTTC. This translates into CASSSVGAAGYTF.

The chain joins TRBV7-3 to TRBJ1-6, with a possible D match to TRBD1 (5 bases). The V gene's germline CDR1 is SGHTA and CDR2 FQGTGA. This CDR3 spans 13 amino acids. V was clipped by 4 bases and J by 7 bases, with 8 bases between them. The CDR3 protein is CASSWTPNSPLHF. For the CDR3, the DNA is TGTGCCAGCAGCTGGACACCCAATTCACCCCTCCACTTT. Full variable domain (remainder filled in from reference TRBV7-3 and TRBJ1-6): GAGVSQTPSNKVTEKGKYVELRCDPISGHTALYWYRQSLGQGPEFLIYFQGTGAADDSGLPNDRFFAVRPEGSVSTLKIQRTERGDSAVYLCASSWTPNSPLHFGNGTRLTVT.

The J gene is TRBJ2-1, the V gene TRBV2; maybe TRBD2 (5 bases). The length of the CDR3 is 16 residues. Germline CDR1 SNHLY, CDR2 FYNNEI. The V and J ends lost 2 bases and 2 bases respectively, with 13 bases between them. The CDR3 nucleotides are TGTGCCAGCAGTGAACTCCTAGCCGATACCTACAATGAGCAGTTCTTC. It specifies CASSELLADTYNEQFF.

J is TRBJ2-5 and V is TRBV5-1, with TRBD1 matching over 9 bases. The CDR3 covers 12 residues. Germline V gene data show CDR1 as SGHRS and CDR2 as YFSETQ. Trimming at V came to 7 bases and at J to 7 bases, leaving 5 bases not matched to a gene. CDR3 sequence reads: CASGQGSGTQYF. The CDR3 nucleotides are TGCGCCAGCGGACAGGGGTCAGGGACCCAGTACTTC.

This clone was counted at least ten times. The chain has TRBV6-4 and TRBJ2-1, with TRBD2 as a possible D gene (5 bases). This CDR3 comprises 15 residues. Trimming pared 4 bases from V and 5 bases from J, leaving 15 bases between. Germline CDR1 reads MRHNA; CDR2 reads SNTAGT. CDR3: CASSATPEGHNEQFF. As DNA, the CDR3 is TGTGCCAGCAGTGCCACCCCCGAGGGCCACAATGAGCAGTTCTTC.

The chain links TRBV28 to TRBJ2-7; D possibly corresponds to TRBD2 (6 bases). The V end was cut by 0 bases, the J end by 3 bases, with 15 bases between. The CDR3 length is 16 residues. The germline V gene encodes CDR1 MDHEN and CDR2 SYDVKM. The CDR3 bases are TGTGCCAGCAGTTTATGGTGGCCGGGAGAAGGCTACGAGCAGTACTTC. This codes for CASSLWWPGEGYEQYF.

A word on this clone: A junction end diverges from the germline sequence, so it may reflect a read error. The V and J genes are TRBV5-4 and TRBJ2-1, with 8 bases that match TRBD2. CDR1 SGHNT and CDR2 YYREEE come from the germline V gene (reference sequence). This CDR3 is built from 15 residues. The CDR3 sequence is CASTLDSGDPPKQFF. The CDR3 DNA follows: TGTGCCAGCACCTTGGATAGCGGGGACCCTCCAAAGCAGTTCTTC.

The chain is built from TRBV18 and TRBJ2-7; 12 bases line up with TRBD2. The CDR3 has 17 residues. The germline CDR1 and CDR2 sequences are KGHSH and LQKENI. Trimming at V came to 3 bases and at J to 7 bases, leaving 13 bases not matched to a gene. The CDR3 loop is CASSPVTSGRTSGEQYF. CDR3 nucleotides: TGTGCCAGCTCACCGGTTACTAGCGGGAGGACCTCGGGGGAGCAGTACTTC.

This chain connects TRBV7-6 to TRBJ2-3; the match to TRBD2 covers 10 bases. Germline CDR1 is SGHVS and CDR2 is FNYEAQ. J was trimmed by 4 bases and V by 3 bases; bases with no gene match: 10. The CDR3 length is 17 residues. The CDR3 loop reads CASSFIPSGSRADTQYF. The CDR3 nucleotides are TGTGCCAGCAGCTTTATACCTAGCGGGAGTCGCGCAGATACGCAGTATTTT.

The genes are TRBV28 and TRBJ1-1; no definite D call. Germline V gives CDR1 MDHEN, CDR2 SYDVKM. The CDR3 is 13 amino acids. V was clipped by 6 bases and J by 4 bases, with 12 bases between them. CDR3 nucleotides: TGTGCCAGCAGCCCCCCGATTAGCACTGAAGCTTTCTTT. Translation: CASSPPISTEAFF.

The rearrangement uses TRBV30 and TRBJ2-1, with 7 bases identical to TRBD2. The CDR3 covers 14 residues. V lost 4 bases, J lost 5 bases, and 8 bases stayed unmatched. Germline V CDR1 and CDR2: GTSNPN, SVGIG (reference sequence). CDR3 amino acids: CAWNRVAGHNEQFF. Here the CDR3 DNA reads TGTGCCTGGAATAGGGTAGCGGGTCACAATGAGCAGTTCTTC.

This clone has a single count. The chain uses TRBV25-1 and TRBJ2-7; 14 bases fit TRBD2. With 6 bases clipped from V and 4 bases from J, the junction kept 5 bases outside the gene matches. This CDR3 comprises 15 residues. The germline CDR1 and CDR2 sequences are MGHDK and SYGVNS. CDR3 residues: CASRGTSGSRYEQYF. The CDR3 DNA follows: TGTGCCAGCAGGGGGACTAGCGGGAGTCGGTACGAGCAGTACTTC.

The V gene is TRBV6-1, the J gene TRBJ2-7, with 10 nucleotides matching TRBD1. After removal of 0 bases from V and 7 bases from J, the junction contained 9 bases not matched to a gene. The CDR3 totals 16 residues. The germline V gene has CDR1 MNHNS and CDR2 SASEGT. CDR3 sequence (DNA): TGTGCCAGCAGTGAAGCGCTTCTGGACAGGGGGTATGAGCAGTACTTC. The encoded protein is CASSEALLDRGYEQYF.

Only a few counts were recorded for this clone. V is TRBV7-2 and J is TRBJ2-3; D is unclear. The CDR3 extends over 12 amino acids. Germline V gene sequence: CDR1 SGHTA, CDR2 FQGNSA. V was cut by 4 bases and J by 3 bases, with 5 bases left in between. The CDR3 DNA sequence: TGTGCCAGCAGCTCGATAACAGATACGCAGTATTTT. This gives the protein CASSSITDTQYF.

The chain is built from TRBV5-1 and TRBJ2-1, with TRBD2 identical over 11 bases. Germline V lookup: CDR1 SGHRS, CDR2 YFSETQ. V was pared by 0 bases and J by 4 bases, with 3 bases of the junction left unmatched. This CDR3 has 16 amino acids. The CDR3 DNA reads as TGCGCCAGCAGCTTGGAGGGGACTAGCGGATACAATGAGCAGTTCTTC. Amino acid sequence: CASSLEGTSGYNEQFF.

This clone has a count of ten or more. The J gene is TRBJ1-4, the V gene TRBV27, with 10 bases identical to TRBD1. Germline-derived CDR1 and CDR2 are MNHEY and SMNVEV (reference sequence). J gave up 1 base and V 5 bases, and 4 bases lay outside the gene matches. This CDR3 is 16 amino acids long. The CDR3, as DNA: TGTGCCAGCAGTACGACAGGGGGCCTAACTAATGAAAAACTGTTTTTT. It encodes CASSTTGGLTNEKLFF.